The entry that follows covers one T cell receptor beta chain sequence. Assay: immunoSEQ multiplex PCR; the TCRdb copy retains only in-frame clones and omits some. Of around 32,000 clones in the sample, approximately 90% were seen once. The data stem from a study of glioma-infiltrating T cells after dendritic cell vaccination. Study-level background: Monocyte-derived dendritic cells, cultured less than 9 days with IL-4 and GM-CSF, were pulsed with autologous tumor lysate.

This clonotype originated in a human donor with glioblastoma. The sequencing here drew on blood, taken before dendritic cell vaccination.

This CDR3 reads CASSLGEAKNIQYF. CDR3 DNA: TGTGCCAGTAGTTTAGGGGAGGCCAAAAACATTCAGTACTTC. The rearrangement links TRBV19 to TRBJ2-4; D tentatively fits TRBD1 or TRBD2 (5 bases each). The length of the CDR3 is 14 residues. Germline CDR1 and CDR2: LNHDA and SQIVND (reference sequence). Trimming cost V 5 bases and J 1 base, with 9 bases left between them.